This TCR beta chain emerged from a study of T-cell reconstitution after alpha-beta-depleted transplantation in children. Study observations and caveats: Most T-cell counts and diversity one year after the transplant came from T cells that were newly produced.

With respect to this clonotype: Its antigen is as yet unknown.

V was clipped by 7 bases and J by 2 bases, with 9 bases between them. Per the germline V gene, CDR1 is DFQATT and CDR2 is SNEGSKA (reference sequence). The CDR3 runs 11 residues. Molecular barcoding with unique molecular identifiers was used for the TCRbeta library. Each CDR3 protein gets one entry after TCRdb re-called the PCR reads with MiXCR. The table lists about 98,000 distinct CDR3 sequences, 20% to 25% of them singletons, with about a fifth in the top ten. This TCR came from a boy aged 2-9 years with acute lymphoblastic leukemia, due to receive a stem cell transplant. The chain uses TRBV20-1 and TRBJ2-7; D uncertain. The sample in question was PBMCs, obtained before TCRalphabeta/CD19-depleted stem cell transplant. The CDR3 reads CSGSPAYEQYF. In nucleotides, the CDR3 is TGCAGTGGTAGCCCGGCCTACGAGCAGTACTTC.